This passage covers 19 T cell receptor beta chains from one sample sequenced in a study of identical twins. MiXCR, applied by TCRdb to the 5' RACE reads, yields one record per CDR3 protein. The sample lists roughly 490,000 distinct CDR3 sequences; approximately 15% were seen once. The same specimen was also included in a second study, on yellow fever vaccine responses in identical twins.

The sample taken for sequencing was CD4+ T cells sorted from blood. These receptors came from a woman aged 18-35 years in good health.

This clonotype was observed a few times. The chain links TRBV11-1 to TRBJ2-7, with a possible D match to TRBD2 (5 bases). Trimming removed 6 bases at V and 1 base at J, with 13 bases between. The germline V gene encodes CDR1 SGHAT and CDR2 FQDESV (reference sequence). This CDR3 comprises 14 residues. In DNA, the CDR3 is TGTGCCAGCAGTAAAAACGGGGTGTCCTACGAGCAGTACTTC. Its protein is CASSKNGVSYEQYF.

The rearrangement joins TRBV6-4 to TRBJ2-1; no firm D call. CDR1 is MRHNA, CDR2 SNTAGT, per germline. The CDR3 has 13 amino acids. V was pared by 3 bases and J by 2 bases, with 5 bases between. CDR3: CASSESPYNEQFF. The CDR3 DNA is TGTGCCAGCAGTGAAAGCCCCTACAATGAGCAGTTCTTC.

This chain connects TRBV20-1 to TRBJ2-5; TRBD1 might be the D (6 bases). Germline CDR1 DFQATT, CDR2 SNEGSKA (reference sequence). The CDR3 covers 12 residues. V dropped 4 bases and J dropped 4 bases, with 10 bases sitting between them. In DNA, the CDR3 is TGCAGTGCTACAGGGGCTGGAGAGACCCAGTACTTC. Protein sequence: CSATGAGETQYF.

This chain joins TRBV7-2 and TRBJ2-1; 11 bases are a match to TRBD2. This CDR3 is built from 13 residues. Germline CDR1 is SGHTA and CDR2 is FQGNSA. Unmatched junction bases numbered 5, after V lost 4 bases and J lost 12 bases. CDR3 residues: CASSSLAGGGQFF. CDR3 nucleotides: TGTGCCAGCAGCTCCCTAGCGGGAGGAGGGCAGTTCTTC.

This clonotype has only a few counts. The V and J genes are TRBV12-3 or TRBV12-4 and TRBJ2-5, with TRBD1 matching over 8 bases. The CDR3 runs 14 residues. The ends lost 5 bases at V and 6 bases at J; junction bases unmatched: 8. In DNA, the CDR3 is TGTGCCAGCAGTCTGGGACAGGAGGAGAAGACCCAGTACTTC. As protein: CASSLGQEEKTQYF.

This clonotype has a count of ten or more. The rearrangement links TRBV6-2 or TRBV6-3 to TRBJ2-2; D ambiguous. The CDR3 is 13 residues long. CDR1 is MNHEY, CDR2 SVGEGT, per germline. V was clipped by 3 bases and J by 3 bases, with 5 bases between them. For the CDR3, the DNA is TGTGCCAGCAGTTATACACACACCGGGGAGCTGTTTTTT. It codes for CASSYTHTGELFF.

The CDR3 here is CASSYSPGQEREKLFF. CDR3 bases: TGTGCCAGCAGTTACTCCCCGGGACAGGAAAGGGAAAAACTGTTTTTT. The chain is built from TRBV6-5 and TRBJ1-4; 8 bases match TRBD1. In germline, CDR1 is MNHEY, CDR2 SVGAGI. The CDR3 is 16 amino acids. The trim removed 0 bases at V and 8 bases at J, leaving 8 bases unmatched.

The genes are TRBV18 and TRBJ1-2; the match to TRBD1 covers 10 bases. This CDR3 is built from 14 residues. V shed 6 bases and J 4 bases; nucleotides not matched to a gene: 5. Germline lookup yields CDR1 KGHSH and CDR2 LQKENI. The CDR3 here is CASSPGTGVYGYTF. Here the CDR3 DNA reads TGTGCCAGCTCCCCCGGGACAGGGGTCTATGGCTACACCTTC. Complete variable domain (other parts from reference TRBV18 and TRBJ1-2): NAGVMQNPRHLVRRRGQEARLRCSPMKGHSHVYWYRQLPEEGLKFMVYLQKENIIDESGMPKERFSAEFPKEGPSILRIQQVVRGDSAAYFCASSPGTGVYGYTFGSGTRLTVV.

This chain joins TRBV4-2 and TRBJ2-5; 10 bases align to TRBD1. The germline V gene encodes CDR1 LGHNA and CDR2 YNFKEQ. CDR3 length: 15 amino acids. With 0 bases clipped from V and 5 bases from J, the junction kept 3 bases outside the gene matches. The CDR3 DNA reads TGTGCCAGCAGCCAAGACCGGACAGGGGGGGAGACCCAGTACTTC. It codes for CASSQDRTGGETQYF.

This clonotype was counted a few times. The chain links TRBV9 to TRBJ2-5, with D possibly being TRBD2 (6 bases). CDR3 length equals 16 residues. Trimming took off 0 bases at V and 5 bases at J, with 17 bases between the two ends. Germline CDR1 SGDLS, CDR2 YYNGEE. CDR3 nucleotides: TGTGCCAGCAGCGTAGACGCGCGGGGCCCCTGGGAGACCCAGTACTTC. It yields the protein CASSVDARGPWETQYF.

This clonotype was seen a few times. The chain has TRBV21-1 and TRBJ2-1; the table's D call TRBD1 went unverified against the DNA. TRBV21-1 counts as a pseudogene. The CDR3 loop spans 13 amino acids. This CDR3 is CASSPLGGNEQFF. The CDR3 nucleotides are TGTGCCAGCAGCCCCCTTGGCGGGAACGAGCAGTTCTTC.

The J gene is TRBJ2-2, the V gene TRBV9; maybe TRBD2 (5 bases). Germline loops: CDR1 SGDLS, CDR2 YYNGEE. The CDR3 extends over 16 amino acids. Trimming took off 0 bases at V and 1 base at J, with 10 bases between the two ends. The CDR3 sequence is CASSVAPGENTGELFF. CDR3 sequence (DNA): TGTGCCAGCAGCGTAGCTCCCGGGGAGAACACCGGGGAGCTGTTTTTT. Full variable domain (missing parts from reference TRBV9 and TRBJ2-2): DSGVTQTPKHLITATGQRVTLRCSPRSGDLSVYWYQQSLDQGLQFLIQYYNGEERAKGNILERFSAQQFPDLHSELNLSSLELGDSALYFCASSVAPGENTGELFFGEGSRLTVL.

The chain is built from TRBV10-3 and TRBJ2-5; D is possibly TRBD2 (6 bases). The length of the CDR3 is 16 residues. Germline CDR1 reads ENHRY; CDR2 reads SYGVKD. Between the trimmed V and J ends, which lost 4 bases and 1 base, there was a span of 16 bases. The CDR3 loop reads CAISGSGVGSQETQYF. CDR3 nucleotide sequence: TGTGCCATCAGTGGTTCGGGGGTGGGTTCCCAAGAGACCCAGTACTTC.

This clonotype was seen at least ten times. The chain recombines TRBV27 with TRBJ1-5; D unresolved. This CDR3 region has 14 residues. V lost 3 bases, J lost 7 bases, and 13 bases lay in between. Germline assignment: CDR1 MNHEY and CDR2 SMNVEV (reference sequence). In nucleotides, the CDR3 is TGTGCCAGCAGTTTTTTGAATAGCGCGCAGCCCCAGCATTTT. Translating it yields CASSFLNSAQPQHF.

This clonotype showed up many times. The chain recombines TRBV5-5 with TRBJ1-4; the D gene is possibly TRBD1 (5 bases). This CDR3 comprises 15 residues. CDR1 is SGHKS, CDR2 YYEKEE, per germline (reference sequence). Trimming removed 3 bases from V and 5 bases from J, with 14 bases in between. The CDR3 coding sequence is TGTGCCAGCAGCTCCCCGGGACCGGTGAATGAAAAACTGTTTTTT. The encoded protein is CASSSPGPVNEKLFF.

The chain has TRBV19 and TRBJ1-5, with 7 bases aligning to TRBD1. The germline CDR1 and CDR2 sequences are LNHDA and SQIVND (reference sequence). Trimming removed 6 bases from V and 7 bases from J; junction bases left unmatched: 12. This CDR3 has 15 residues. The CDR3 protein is CASSARAGGLQPQHF. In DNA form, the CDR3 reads TGTGCCAGTAGCGCCCGGGCAGGGGGTTTGCAGCCCCAGCATTTT.

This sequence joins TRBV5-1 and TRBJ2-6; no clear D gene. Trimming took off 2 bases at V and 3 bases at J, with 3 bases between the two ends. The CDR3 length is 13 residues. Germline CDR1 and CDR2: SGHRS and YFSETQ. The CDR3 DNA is TGCGCCAGCAGCTTCGATGGGGCCAACGTCCTGACTTTC. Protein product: CASSFDGANVLTF.

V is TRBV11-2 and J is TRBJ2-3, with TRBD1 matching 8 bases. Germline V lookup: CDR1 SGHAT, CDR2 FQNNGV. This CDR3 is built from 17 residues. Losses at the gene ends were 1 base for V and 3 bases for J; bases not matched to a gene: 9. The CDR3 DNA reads TGTGCCAGCAGCTTAGGAATAGGCAGGGGGCCTACAGATACGCAGTATTTT. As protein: CASSLGIGRGPTDTQYF.

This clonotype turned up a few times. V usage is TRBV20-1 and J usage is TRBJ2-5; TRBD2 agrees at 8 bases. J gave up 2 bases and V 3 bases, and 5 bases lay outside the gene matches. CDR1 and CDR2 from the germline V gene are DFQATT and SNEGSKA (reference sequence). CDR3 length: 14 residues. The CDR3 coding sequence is TGCAGTGCTAGTAGGACTAGCCGACAAGAGACCCAGTACTTC. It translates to CSASRTSRQETQYF.